This passage covers 25 T cell receptor beta chains from one sample sequenced in a study of cytomegalovirus exposure and HLA in healthy donors. The PCR employed 60 Vbeta primers together with 13 Jbeta primers. TCRdb's copy holds only in-frame clones and misses some; the assay was immunoSEQ multiplex PCR. This table has about 160,000 clones, about 65% appearing once. Sequencing input: PBMCs. These TCRs come from a woman between 18 and 30 years old in good health and CMV-seropositive.

This clone was seen a handful of times. The chain uses TRBV4-3 and TRBJ1-1; the match to TRBD1 covers 7 bases. J gave up 5 bases and V 1 base, and 4 bases lay outside the gene matches. This CDR3 contains 14 residues. CDR1 is LGHNA, CDR2 YSLEER, per germline. The CDR3 sequence: CASSQVAGGTEAFF. DNA for the CDR3: TGCGCCAGCAGCCAAGTAGCAGGGGGTACTGAAGCTTTCTTT.

J is TRBJ1-2 and V is TRBV4-3; TRBD1 agrees at 7 bases. This CDR3 has 14 amino acids. V gave up 4 bases and J gave up 4 bases; unmatched junction bases: 6. CDR1 is LGHNA and CDR2 is YSLEER in the germline V gene. For the CDR3, the DNA is TGCGCCAGCAGCCCTCGGGACAGCTTCTATGGCTACACCTTC. Protein sequence: CASSPRDSFYGYTF.

The chain has TRBV5-6 and TRBJ2-5, with no clear D. Trimming took off 5 bases at V and 2 bases at J, with 13 bases between the two ends. The germline gives CDR1 SGHDT, CDR2 YYEEEE. This CDR3 contains 14 residues. The CDR3 loop is CASSYDTWQETQYF. The CDR3 DNA reads TGTGCCAGCAGTTACGACACGTGGCAAGAGACCCAGTACTTC.

This chain uses TRBV21-1 with TRBJ2-5; TRBD1, the table's D call, was not compared with the DNA. TRBV21-1 is listed as a pseudogene. The CDR3 has 15 residues. CDR3: CASKPLVGGKETQYF. The CDR3 DNA is TGTGCCAGCAAACCGCTTGTAGGGGGAAAAGAGACCCAGTACTTC.

As for this clone: As the CDR3 is not closed by the conserved phenylalanine or tryptophan, this likely results from a read error. No DNA is shown, since the ends of the CDR3 on it are uncertain; the CDR3 is the one TCRdb lists. V usage is TRBV27 and J usage is TRBJ1-1. Germline V gene lookup returns CDR1 MNHEY and CDR2 SMNVEV (reference sequence). The CDR3 is 13 residues long, counting both termini. CDR3 region: CASSLPTGRKTFV.

The chain's CDR3 is CASSSAGTSGVLYTGELFF. DNA of the CDR3: TGTGCCAGCAGTTCCGCAGGGACCTCAGGGGTGTTGTACACCGGGGAGCTGTTTTTT. V gene TRBV7-6 combines with J gene TRBJ2-2; D possibly corresponds to TRBD1 (6 bases). The germline V gene encodes CDR1 SGHVS and CDR2 FNYEAQ. Deletions cut 6 bases from V and 3 bases from J, with 26 bases between. This CDR3 is built from 19 residues.

V usage is TRBV4-1 and J usage is TRBJ1-3; the D is unclear. Between the trimmed V and J ends, which lost 4 bases and 1 base, there was a span of 14 bases. The germline gives CDR1 MGHRA, CDR2 YSYEKL. This CDR3 has 16 residues. The CDR3 protein is CASSLGAGFSGNTIYF. CDR3 in DNA: TGCGCCAGCAGCCTGGGTGCGGGATTTTCTGGAAACACCATATATTTT.

The chain links TRBV7-2 to TRBJ1-2; the D gene is possibly TRBD1 (6 bases). V shed 5 bases and J shed 4 bases, with 11 bases lying between them. This CDR3 is built from 13 residues. Germline V gene lookup returns CDR1 SGHTA and CDR2 FQGNSA. For the CDR3, the DNA is TGTGCCAGCAGCCGACAGGAGAGCTATGGCTACACCTTC. This translates into CASSRQESYGYTF.

The CDR3, as DNA: TGTGCCAGCAGCTTGGGCCTGAACTTACAGGGGGTAAACTACGAGCAGTACTTC. Its translation is CASSLGLNLQGVNYEQYF. The rearrangement links TRBV5-5 to TRBJ2-7, with 8 nucleotides matching TRBD1. This CDR3 comprises 18 residues. In germline, CDR1 is SGHKS, CDR2 YYEKEE (reference sequence). With 0 bases clipped from V and 3 bases from J, the junction kept 14 bases outside the gene matches.

The V and J genes are TRBV5-1 and TRBJ2-7; 7 bases match TRBD1. This CDR3 region has 13 residues. V dropped 3 bases and J dropped 3; count of bases not matched to a gene: 3. CDR1 is SGHRS and CDR2 is YFSETQ in the germline V gene. The CDR3 bases are TGCGCCAGCAGCTATACAGGGGACTACGAGCAGTACTTC. Amino acid sequence: CASSYTGDYEQYF.

The gene calls are TRBV28 and TRBJ2-7, with a tentative D call TRBD2 (6 bases). The V and J ends lost 7 bases and 2 bases respectively, with 12 bases between them. From germline, CDR1 is MDHEN and CDR2 SYDVKM. CDR3 length: 13 residues. CDR3 sequence (DNA): TGTGCCAGCACGTTTGGCGGGACCTACGAGCAGTACTTC. Residues: CASTFGGTYEQYF.

This clone has only one observation. The chain couples TRBV2 to TRBJ2-4, with 8 positions matching TRBD1. Losses at the gene ends were 1 base for V and 6 bases for J; bases not matched to a gene: 2. CDR3 length: 14 amino acids. Germline loops: CDR1 SNHLY, CDR2 FYNNEI. The CDR3 loop reads CASSEETGVNIQYF. CDR3 coding DNA: TGTGCCAGCAGTGAAGAGACAGGGGTAAACATTCAGTACTTC.

The chain carries TRBV5-6 and TRBJ1-4; TRBD1 might be the D (6 bases). V was pared by 4 bases and J by 4 bases, with 11 bases between. The germline gives CDR1 SGHDT, CDR2 YYEEEE. The CDR3 loop spans 14 amino acids. CDR3 amino acids: CASSQTGLNEKLFF. The CDR3, as DNA: TGTGCCAGCAGCCAGACAGGTCTTAATGAAAAACTGTTTTTT. The whole variable domain, remainder taken from reference TRBV5-6 and TRBJ1-4, is DAGVTQSPTHLIKTRGQQVTLRCSPKSGHDTVSWYQQALGQGPQFIFQYYEEEERQRGNFPDRFSGHQFPNYSSELNVNALLLGDSALYLCASSQTGLNEKLFFGSGTQLSVL.

This chain's CDR3 is CASSEGRDVEQYF. Written as DNA, the CDR3 is TGTGCCAGCAGTGAGGGGAGGGACGTCGAGCAGTACTTC. V usage is TRBV2 and J usage is TRBJ2-7, with 7 positions matching TRBD2. The V segment lost 3 bases and the J segment 6 bases; nucleotides outside the gene matches: 5. Per germline, CDR1 SNHLY and CDR2 FYNNEI. The CDR3 is 13 residues long. Full variable domain (missing parts from reference TRBV2 and TRBJ2-7): EPEVTQTPSHQVTQMGQEVILRCVPISNHLYFYWYRQILGQKVEFLVSFYNNEISEKSEIFDDQFSVERPDGSNFTLKIRSTKLEDSAMYFCASSEGRDVEQYFGPGTRLTVT.

Only a few counts were recorded for this clone. CDR3 sequence (DNA): TGTGCCAGCAGCGTAGTGGAGGGGATCACTGAAGCTTTCTTT. Translating gives CASSVVEGITEAFF. The genes are TRBV9 and TRBJ1-1, with D possibly matching TRBD1 (5 bases). Germline CDR1 SGDLS, CDR2 YYNGEE. The CDR3 is 14 amino acids. Trimming pared 0 bases from V and 4 bases from J, leaving 10 bases between.

The CDR3 loop reads CASSYSRKWTTQFF. Written as DNA, the CDR3 is TGTGCCAGCAGTTACTCTCGGAAGTGGACTACGCAGTTCTTC. The rearrangement uses TRBV6-5 and TRBJ2-1; weak D call: TRBD2 (6 bases). V gave up 0 bases and J gave up 12 bases, with 15 bases separating them. Germline V CDR1 and CDR2: MNHEY, SVGAGI. This CDR3 has 14 residues.

The chain is built from TRBV28 and TRBJ2-3; 12 nucleotides line up with TRBD2. CDR3 size: 18 residues. The germline CDR1 and CDR2 sequences are MDHEN and SYDVKM. Losses at the gene ends were 6 bases for V and 0 bases for J; bases not matched to a gene: 10. CDR3 in DNA: TGTGCCAGCAGAAAGCCTCCGGGACTAGCGGGTAGCACAGATACGCAGTATTTT. Its protein product is CASRKPPGLAGSTDTQYF.

The chain recombines TRBV11-1 with TRBJ1-2; TRBD1 matches 7 bases. The CDR3 has 14 residues. The V gene's germline CDR1 is SGHAT and CDR2 FQDESV (reference sequence). Trimming took 5 bases from V and 6 from J; bases not matched to a gene: 9. The CDR3 here is CASSIAQGEDGYTF. DNA of the CDR3: TGTGCCAGCAGCATTGCTCAGGGGGAAGATGGCTACACCTTC.

The chain couples TRBV10-3 to TRBJ2-7; 9 nucleotides match TRBD2. V lost 5 bases and J lost 2; bases outside the gene matches: 10. This CDR3 spans 16 amino acids. Germline CDR1 reads ENHRY; CDR2 reads SYGVKD. The CDR3 reads CAISSVSGRSTYEQYF. The CDR3, as DNA: TGTGCCATCAGTTCGGTTAGCGGGAGATCGACCTACGAGCAGTACTTC.

This clone has just one count. Distinct nucleotide sequences in the sample also encode this CDR3. The chain recombines TRBV2 with TRBJ2-7, with D unclear. This CDR3 is built from 11 residues. Trimming left V 3 bases short and J 5 bases short, with 5 bases between. Germline-derived CDR1 and CDR2 are SNHLY and FYNNEI. The CDR3 protein is CASSEFNEQYF. The CDR3 DNA reads TGTGCCAGCAGTGAGTTCAACGAGCAGTACTTC.

The V gene is TRBV5-1, the J gene TRBJ2-3; 9 bases are a match to TRBD1. Trimming took 4 bases from V and 3 from J; bases not matched to a gene: 9. Germline V gene data show CDR1 as SGHRS and CDR2 as YFSETQ. This CDR3 has 16 amino acids. The CDR3 coding sequence is TGCGCCAGCAGCCCCATGGGACAGGGACGTACAGATACGCAGTATTTT. It is translated as CASSPMGQGRTDTQYF. Using reference TRBV5-1 and TRBJ2-3 for the parts outside the CDR3, the full variable domain is KAGVTQTPRYLIKTRGQQVTLSCSPISGHRSVSWYQQTPGQGLQFLFEYFSETQRNKGNFPGRFSGRQFSNSRSEMNVSTLELGDSALYLCASSPMGQGRTDTQYFGPGTRLTVL.

The V call is TRBV11-3, the J call TRBJ2-1; 7 nucleotides match TRBD1. CDR3 size: 14 residues. The V gene's germline CDR1 is SGHNT and CDR2 YENEEA. Trimming removed 5 bases from V and 4 bases from J; junction bases left unmatched: 5. This CDR3 is CASSPGTVYNEQFF. The CDR3 DNA sequence: TGTGCCAGCAGCCCCGGGACAGTGTACAATGAGCAGTTCTTC.

This chain connects TRBV10-3 to TRBJ2-5, with 11 bases fitting TRBD1. V shed 2 bases and J 5 bases; nucleotides not matched to a gene: 7. This CDR3 region has 16 residues. Germline CDR1 and CDR2: ENHRY and SYGVKD. Written as DNA, the CDR3 is TGTGCCATCAGTGAGGCGCGGACAGGGGGCCCGGAGACCCAGTACTTC. Translated: CAISEARTGGPETQYF.

The gene calls are TRBV28 and TRBJ2-5; D might be TRBD1 (6 bases). From germline, CDR1 is MDHEN and CDR2 SYDVKM. Trimming removed 6 bases at V and 7 bases at J, with 9 bases between. The CDR3 extends over 11 amino acids. This CDR3 is CASRQGVTQYF. The DNA for the CDR3 is TGTGCCAGCAGACAGGGTGTGACCCAGTACTTC.

This chain connects TRBV7-9 to TRBJ1-2, with 7 bases identical to TRBD1. Germline V lookup: CDR1 SEHNR, CDR2 FQNEAQ (reference sequence). V trimming: 4 bases; J trimming: 10 bases; junction bases outside the gene matches: 6. The CDR3 runs 12 residues. The CDR3 loop reads CASSSHRGNYTF. DNA for the CDR3: TGTGCCAGCAGCTCCCACAGGGGTAACTACACCTTC.